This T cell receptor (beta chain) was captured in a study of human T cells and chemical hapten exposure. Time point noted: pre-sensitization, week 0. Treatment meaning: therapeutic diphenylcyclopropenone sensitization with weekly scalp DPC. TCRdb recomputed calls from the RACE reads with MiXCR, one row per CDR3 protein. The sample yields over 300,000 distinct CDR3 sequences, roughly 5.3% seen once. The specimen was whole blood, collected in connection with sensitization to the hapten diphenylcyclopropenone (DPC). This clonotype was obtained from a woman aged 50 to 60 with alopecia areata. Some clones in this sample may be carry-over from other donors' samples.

In DNA, the CDR3 is TGTGCCGTCCTTAAATACAATGAGCAGTTCTTC. This translates into CAVLKYNEQFF. This chain uses TRBV10-3 with TRBJ2-1, with unresolved D. The germline gives CDR1 ENHRY, CDR2 SYGVKD. The germline V and J ends were trimmed by 11 bases and 4 bases, with 9 bases remaining between them. The CDR3 has 11 residues.